The following is a T cell receptor (beta chain) sequence with its context. The CDR3 has 14 amino acids. Germline assignment: CDR1 MNHEY and CDR2 SVGEGT. Unmatched junction bases numbered 7, after V lost 5 bases and J lost 5 bases. These data come from a study of T cell responses to AZD1222 COVID-19 vaccine. Using immunoSEQ multiplex PCR, the repertoire was profiled, and TCRdb retains in-frame clones only, with some absent. This sample carries roughly 110,000 clones, roughly 90% of them seen once, and the ten largest clones take 5% to 6%. The sequence came from an adult in good health. The sequences come from peripheral blood, collected on day 0 of AZD1222 vaccination. The chain uses TRBV6-2 or TRBV6-3 and TRBJ2-7, with TRBD1 matching over 9 bases. The CDR3 DNA sequence: TGTGCCAGCAGTCCCCGATGGACAGGGGACGAGCAGTACTTC. Translation: CASSPRWTGDEQYF.